This TCR beta chain was found in a study of cytotoxic CD8 clonotypes in ibrutinib-treated CLL. CDR1 ENHRY and CDR2 SYGVKD come from the germline V gene. Trimming removed 6 bases from V and 5 bases from J, with 10 bases in between. The CDR3 loop spans 12 amino acids. The protocol was immunoSEQ multiplex PCR, while the TCRdb copy is restricted to in-frame clones and leaves out a portion. The table includes roughly 180,000 clones, under 85% detected once. This specimen consisted of PBMCs, obtained after 24 months of ibrutinib treatment. The receptor was derived from a human donor with chronic lymphocytic leukemia. The genes are TRBV10-3 and TRBJ2-5; no clear D gene. The CDR3 DNA reads TGTGCCATCAGCGAAAGGGCGGAGACCCAGTACTTC. It encodes CAISERAETQYF.